The 2 T cell receptor beta chains below come from one sample, sequenced in a study of T cell repertoires in cytomegalovirus infection. TCRdb used MiXCR to reprocess the reads, holding one entry per CDR3 protein. In the table there are about 470,000 distinct CDR3 sequences, approximately 42% of which are singletons. Antigen specificity for these receptors is unknown. The sample here was cultured PBMCs, taken from culture after CMV antigen stimulation. These receptors originate from a human donor in good health (CMV status not recorded). Some clones in this sample may be carry-over from other donors' samples.

This clonotype occurred a few times. The genes are TRBV19 and TRBJ2-2, with a weak D call TRBD2 (5 bases). The CDR3 covers 13 residues. Germline CDR1 and CDR2: LNHDA and SQIVND (reference sequence). The V end lost 10 bases, the J end lost 4 bases, and 13 bases lay between the germline ends. The CDR3 is CATLDWSTGELFF. The CDR3 DNA is TGTGCCACCTTGGACTGGAGCACCGGGGAGCTGTTTTTT.

This CDR3 is CASEGQGGNEQYF. The CDR3 coding sequence is TGTGCCAGTGAGGGACAGGGGGGCAACGAGCAGTACTTC. The chain recombines TRBV19 with TRBJ2-7; 11 nucleotides line up with TRBD1. CDR1 is LNHDA, CDR2 SQIVND, per germline (reference sequence). The V segment lost 8 bases and the J segment 5 bases; nucleotides outside the gene matches: 5. The CDR3 is 13 residues long.